Listed below are T cell receptor beta chains from one sample, sequenced in a study of tumor-infiltrating lymphocytes in primary liver carcinoma. TCRdb re-called the multiplex PCR reads through MiXCR, storing one row per CDR3 protein. Of 20,000 to 25,000 distinct CDR3 sequences detected, about 79% appear once; the ten largest clones hold 40%. Input material: liver tumor tissue from sampling region 1. Receptors were obtained from a young woman with primary liver carcinoma and hepatitis B virus infection. CDR3s include the opening cysteine and the closing phenylalanine or tryptophan. The D gene is left open where the match is weak. Some rows have no size entry. The others give once, few or many, or a class for an expanded clone.

clone_size: .
d_call: TRBD1
j_call: TRBJ1-1
v_call: TRBV4-2
cdr3_nt: TGTGCCAGCAGCCTAGCAGGGGGCCGTGATGAAGCTTTATTT
cdr3_aa: CASSLAGGRDEALF

clone_size: .
d_call: .
j_call: TRBJ2-3
v_call: TRBV5-6
cdr3_nt: TGTGCCAGCAGCTTGGGGATGGGGGCAGATACGCATTACTTT
cdr3_aa: CASSLGMGADTHYF

clone_size: once
d_call: .
j_call: TRBJ2-3
v_call: TRBV6-6
cdr3_nt: TGTCCCAGCTGTTCCACCTTAGACCGGGGAGGCCAGATAGGGCAATATTTT
cdr3_aa: CPSCSTLDRGGQIGQYF

clone_size: .
d_call: TRBD1
j_call: TRBJ2-3
v_call: TRBV5-5
cdr3_nt: TGTGCCAGCAGCCTAGACAGGGTAGAGTGGACAGATACGCAGTATTTT
cdr3_aa: CASSLDRVEWTDTQYF

clone_size: .
d_call: TRBD2
j_call: TRBJ2-2
v_call: TRBV28
cdr3_nt: TGTGTCGGCAGTTTGAGCGGGAGCGGGAAGCTGTTTTTT
cdr3_aa: CVGSLSGSGKLFF

clone_size: .
d_call: .
j_call: TRBJ1-1
v_call: TRBV11-2
cdr3_nt: TGTGCCAGCAGCTTAAGGGCGAACACTGAAGCTTTCTTT
cdr3_aa: CASSLRANTEAFF

clone_size: .
d_call: TRBD1
j_call: TRBJ2-7
v_call: TRBV29-1
cdr3_nt: TGCAGCGTTATAATAGGGGGCAGCCCCTACGAGGAGTACTTC
cdr3_aa: CSVIIGGSPYEEYF

clone_size: .
d_call: .
j_call: TRBJ2-1
v_call: TRBV11-2
cdr3_nt: TGTGCCAGCAGCTTATTGCAGAGCAATGAGCGGTTCTTC
cdr3_aa: CASSLLQSNERFF

clone_size: .
d_call: .
j_call: TRBJ2-3
v_call: TRBV4-3
cdr3_nt: TGCGCCAGCAGCCAGTCGGTCCGGCGTGATCCCGATGATACGCAGTATTTT
cdr3_aa: CASSQSVRRDPDDTQYF

clone_size: .
d_call: TRBD1
j_call: TRBJ1-1
v_call: TRBV29-1
cdr3_nt: TGCAGTCTCGAGACAGGGAGCACTGAAGCTTTTTTT
cdr3_aa: CSLETGSTEAFF

clone_size: .
d_call: TRBD1
j_call: TRBJ2-3
v_call: TRBV6-6
cdr3_nt: TGTGCCAGCAGTTCAAACCGGGACAGGAGCACAGATATGCAGTATTTT
cdr3_aa: CASSSNRDRSTDMQYF

clone_size: .
d_call: .
j_call: TRBJ2-3
v_call: TRBV6-6
cdr3_nt: TGTGCTAGCAGTTCCACCATAGACCCGGGAGACCATATAGGGCAGTATTTT
cdr3_aa: CASSSTIDPGDHIGQYF

clone_size: .
d_call: .
j_call: TRBJ2-2
v_call: TRBV7-9
cdr3_nt: TGTGCCAGCTGCTTGACACCTAGGGACGGGGAACTGTTTTTT
cdr3_aa: CASCLTPRDGELFF

clone_size: .
d_call: .
j_call: TRBJ2-5
v_call: TRBV12-3/TRBV12-4
cdr3_nt: TGTGCCAACAGCTTTTTCCAAGAGACCCAATATTTC
cdr3_aa: CANSFFQETQYF

clone_size: .
d_call: .
j_call: TRBJ2-5
v_call: TRBV4-3
cdr3_nt: TGCGCCAGCACCCCTGCGAGGAGGCAAGAGACCCAGTACTTC
cdr3_aa: CASTPARRQETQYF

clone_size: .
d_call: TRBD1
j_call: TRBJ1-1
v_call: TRBV24-1
cdr3_nt: TGTGCCACCAGTTCCGGGACAGGGAGCACTGGAGTTTTCTTT
cdr3_aa: CATSSGTGSTGVFF

clone_size: .
d_call: .
j_call: TRBJ2-3
v_call: TRBV5-4
cdr3_nt: TGTACCAGCAGCGTAGACGGACACTCTCCAGCCACAGATACGCAGTATTTT
cdr3_aa: CTSSVDGHSPATDTQYF

clone_size: .
d_call: .
j_call: TRBJ2-7
v_call: TRBV11-2
cdr3_nt: TGTGCCAGCAGCTTAGACCCAGACCATACATCCGAGCAGTACTTC
cdr3_aa: CASSLDPDHTSEQYF

clone_size: .
d_call: .
j_call: TRBJ2-7
v_call: TRBV14
cdr3_nt: TGTGCCAGCAGTCAGGTGGCAGGGACTGACTACGAGCAGTACTTC
cdr3_aa: CASSQVAGTDYEQYF

clone_size: .
d_call: .
j_call: TRBJ2-7
v_call: TRBV4-1
cdr3_nt: TGCGCCAGCAGCCAAGAGAGCGCGACAGAGGTTAACGGGCAGTACTTC
cdr3_aa: CASSQESATEVNGQYF

clone_size: .
d_call: TRBD1
j_call: TRBJ1-5
v_call: TRBV5-5
cdr3_nt: TGTGCCCGCAGCAAGGACAGGAGGATTCATCAGCCCCAGCATTTT
cdr3_aa: CARSKDRRIHQPQHF

clone_size: .
d_call: .
j_call: TRBJ2-1
v_call: TRBV12-3/TRBV12-4
cdr3_nt: TGTGCCAACACCGTGAGCCTCTCCTACAATGGGCAGTTCTTC
cdr3_aa: CANTVSLSYNGQFF

clone_size: .
d_call: .
j_call: TRBJ2-2
v_call: TRBV7-9
cdr3_nt: TGTGCCAACAGCCCACCGGCGGCAGGGGCTGTTCGGGAGCTGATTTTT
cdr3_aa: CANSPPAAGAVRELIF

clone_size: once
d_call: TRBD2
j_call: TRBJ2-1
v_call: TRBV12-3/TRBV12-4
cdr3_nt: TGTGCGAGCAACCTGTCCGTGACTAGCGGACTTGAGCAGTTCTTC
cdr3_aa: CASNLSVTSGLEQFF

clone_size: .
d_call: TRBD2
j_call: TRBJ2-7
v_call: TRBV6-5
cdr3_nt: TGTGCCAGCAGTTACCTGACTAGCGGGAGTATTGAGCAGTACTTC
cdr3_aa: CASSYLTSGSIEQYF

clone_size: .
d_call: .
j_call: TRBJ2-3
v_call: TRBV5-6
cdr3_nt: TGTGCCAGCAGCTTGTTGTCGACTGATATGCAGTATTTT
cdr3_aa: CASSLLSTDMQYF

clone_size: .
d_call: .
j_call: TRBJ2-3
v_call: TRBV7-9
cdr3_nt: TGTACCAGCAGCTTAAGGGTTACCGATATGCAGTATTTT
cdr3_aa: CTSSLRVTDMQYF

clone_size: .
d_call: .
j_call: TRBJ2-1
v_call: TRBV11-1
cdr3_nt: TGTGCCAACAGCCGGAGACAGGCCTCCTACAATGAGCGGCTCTTC
cdr3_aa: CANSRRQASYNERLF

clone_size: hyperexpanded
d_call: .
j_call: TRBJ1-2
v_call: TRBV6-1
cdr3_nt: TGTGCCAGCAGTGAACGGTTCCTGGTCCTTAGATCTAACTATGGCTACACCTTC
cdr3_aa: CASSERFLVLRSNYGYTF

clone_size: .
d_call: .
j_call: TRBJ1-1
v_call: TRBV2
cdr3_nt: TGTGCCAGTAAGGACCAGGCGAACACTGAAGCCTTCTTT
cdr3_aa: CASKDQANTEAFF

clone_size: .
d_call: TRBD1
j_call: TRBJ2-7
v_call: TRBV5-6
cdr3_nt: TGTACCAGCATTTTACGGACAGGGCTATCGCAGTACTTC
cdr3_aa: CTSILRTGLSQYF

clone_size: .
d_call: .
j_call: TRBJ2-2
v_call: TRBV4-2
cdr3_nt: TGTGCCAGCAGCCAAGAACTGGGAAACACCGTGGAGCTGTTTTTT
cdr3_aa: CASSQELGNTVELFF

clone_size: many
d_call: TRBD1
j_call: TRBJ2-3
v_call: TRBV11-2
cdr3_nt: TGTGCCAGCAGCCTCGGGACAGGAGGCACAGATACACAGTATTTT
cdr3_aa: CASSLGTGGTDTQYF

clone_size: .
d_call: .
j_call: TRBJ2-1
v_call: TRBV6-1
cdr3_nt: TGTGCCAGCAGTGAACAGGACTCTGAACAGTTCTTC
cdr3_aa: CASSEQDSEQFF

clone_size: .
d_call: .
j_call: TRBJ2-7
v_call: TRBV5-6
cdr3_nt: TGTGCCACGGGGTGGAAGGGCGGCGAGCAGTACTTC
cdr3_aa: CATGWKGGEQYF

clone_size: few
d_call: .
j_call: TRBJ2-2
v_call: TRBV10-3
cdr3_nt: TGTACCATCAGTGAGTCCCATAATTTGAACACCGGGGAGCTGTTTTTT
cdr3_aa: CTISESHNLNTGELFF

clone_size: .
d_call: .
j_call: TRBJ1-1
v_call: TRBV30
cdr3_nt: TGTACCTGGGCGAACGGCCGGGGTTACACTGAAGCTTTCTTT
cdr3_aa: CTWANGRGYTEAFF

clone_size: .
d_call: .
j_call: TRBJ2-3
v_call: TRBV11-2
cdr3_nt: TGTGCCGGCACCTCCTTACTCTCTGGAACAGATACACAGTACTTT
cdr3_aa: CAGTSLLSGTDTQYF

clone_size: many
d_call: .
j_call: TRBJ1-4
v_call: TRBV2
cdr3_nt: TGTGCCAGCGAGGTTAGGGAAAAACTGTTTTTT
cdr3_aa: CASEVREKLFF

clone_size: once
d_call: .
j_call: TRBJ1-1
v_call: TRBV5-6
cdr3_nt: TGCGCCAGCAGCTTTTGGGGCAGCAGGGAAGCTTTCTTT
cdr3_aa: CASSFWGSREAFF

clone_size: .
d_call: TRBD1
j_call: TRBJ1-5
v_call: TRBV5-8
cdr3_nt: TGTGCCAGCAGCTTCCGGGACAGGGATCGTCGGCCCCACCATTTT
cdr3_aa: CASSFRDRDRRPHHF

clone_size: .
d_call: TRBD2
j_call: TRBJ2-3
v_call: TRBV11-2
cdr3_nt: TGTGCCAACAGCTTAGAGACTAGCGGGACGGATACGCTGTATTTT
cdr3_aa: CANSLETSGTDTLYF

clone_size: .
d_call: .
j_call: TRBJ2-3
v_call: TRBV5-4
cdr3_nt: TGTGCCAGCAGTGTAGACGGACACCCTCCATCCTCAGATACGCAGTATTTT
cdr3_aa: CASSVDGHPPSSDTQYF

clone_size: .
d_call: .
j_call: TRBJ1-1
v_call: TRBV6-2/TRBV6-3
cdr3_nt: TGTGCCAACAGCCCGACACAGGCACTAACGGCTTTCTTT
cdr3_aa: CANSPTQALTAFF

clone_size: .
d_call: TRBD2
j_call: TRBJ2-1
v_call: TRBV11-3
cdr3_nt: TGTGCCGGCGCTAGCGGGAATGGGTATGAGCAGTTCTTT
cdr3_aa: CAGASGNGYEQFF